This is a list of T cell receptor beta chains from one sample in a study of blood T cells in healthy people across ages. TCRdb redid the calling of the 5' RACE reads with MiXCR, one entry per CDR3 protein. The sample lists around 1,500,000 distinct CDR3 sequences, 28% occurring once. Sequenced: blood. The receptors derive from a woman aged 25 to 39 in good health. CDR3s include the opening cysteine and the closing phenylalanine or tryptophan. A D gene is named only where the DNA matches it firmly. Some rows mark clone size as missing; the rest say once, few, many or name a class of expanded clone.

clone size	CDR3 length	D gene	V gene	J gene	CDR3 protein	CDR3 DNA
many	18	TRBD1	TRBV10-3	TRBJ1-2	CAISESIGGQEAAYGYTF	TGTGCCATCAGTGAGTCGATCGGTGGACAGGAGGCGGCCTATGGCTACACCTTC
few	13	NA	TRBV5-1	TRBJ2-7	CASKVSGSLAQYF	TGCGCCAGCAAAGTTTCGGGTTCTCTCGCGCAGTACTTC
many	15	TRBD2	TRBV19	TRBJ2-7	CASSMGGLGHYEQYF	TGTGCCAGTAGTATGGGGGGACTAGGGCACTACGAGCAGTACTTC
NA	14	NA	TRBV7-2	TRBJ2-1	CASSLPFLSDEQFF	TGTGCCAGCAGCCTCCCCTTTCTTTCAGATGAGCAGTTCTTC
many	15	NA	TRBV7-2	TRBJ2-6	CASSLAMAGANVLTF	TGTGCCAGCAGCTTAGCGATGGCTGGGGCCAACGTCCTGACTTTC
NA	15	NA	TRBV5-1	TRBJ1-2	CASSGMTGFSSGYTF	TGCGCCAGCAGCGGGATGACAGGCTTCTCTTCTGGCTACACCTTC
few	15	NA	TRBV5-5	TRBJ2-3	CASSFLEGQTDTQYF	TGTGCCAGCAGCTTTCTTGAAGGTCAGACAGATACGCAGTATTTT
few	17	TRBD1	TRBV3-1	TRBJ2-4	CASSQASQGEAKNIQYF	TGTGCCAGCAGCCAAGCAAGCCAGGGGGAGGCCAAAAACATTCAGTACTTC
NA	15	TRBD2	TRBV20-1	TRBJ2-1	CSASSGLAGDNEQFF	TGCAGTGCTTCTTCAGGACTAGCGGGGGATAATGAGCAGTTCTTC
many	13	TRBD1	TRBV5-1	TRBJ2-3	CASGPGGADTQYF	TGCGCCAGCGGACCAGGGGGCGCAGATACGCAGTATTTT
few	13	NA	TRBV7-2	TRBJ1-1	CASSPSRGLGAFF	TGTGCCAGCAGTCCTTCAAGAGGCCTTGGAGCTTTCTTT
NA	13	NA	TRBV29-1	TRBJ1-2	CSVVAGRNYGYTF	TGCAGCGTTGTAGCTGGACGCAACTATGGCTACACCTTC
many	13	NA	TRBV20-1	TRBJ2-7	CSAYHGESYEQYF	TGCAGTGCTTACCATGGAGAATCCTACGAGCAGTACTTC
many	15	NA	TRBV28	TRBJ2-7	CASSWTSLGRVEQYF	TGTGCCAGCAGTTGGACGTCTCTGGGTCGAGTCGAGCAGTACTTC
NA	12	NA	TRBV20-1	TRBJ2-7	CSVTDRTYEQYF	TGCAGTGTTACCGATAGAACCTACGAGCAGTACTTC
NA	13	TRBD2	TRBV15	TRBJ2-1	CATLGGGSNEQFF	TGTGCCACCCTGGGGGGAGGGAGCAATGAGCAGTTCTTC
NA	13	TRBD1	TRBV7-2	TRBJ2-1	CASSTDRADEQFF	TGTGCCAGCAGTACGGACAGGGCTGATGAGCAGTTCTTC
NA	13	NA	TRBV11-2	TRBJ2-1	CASSSERRGPEFF	TGTGCCAGCAGCTCGGAACGACGCGGACCCGAGTTCTTC
few	11	NA	TRBV5-6	TRBJ1-2	CASSRVYGYTF	TGTGCCAGCAGCCGGGTTTATGGCTACACCTTC
NA	19	NA	TRBV3-1	TRBJ2-1	CASSPRPLGSGRSYNEQFF	TGTGCCAGCAGCCCCCGTCCCCTGGGAAGCGGACGCTCCTACAATGAGCAGTTCTTC
NA	14	NA	TRBV7-2	TRBJ1-6	CASSLLISGSPLHF	TGTGCCAGCAGCTTATTAATTTCGGGGTCACCCCTCCACTTT
NA	13	NA	TRBV12-5	TRBJ1-1	CASATGGRIEAFF	TGTGCTAGCGCCACGGGGGGAAGAATTGAAGCTTTCTTT
few	14	TRBD2	TRBV10-2	TRBJ2-7	CASRRRESSYEQYF	TGCGCCAGCAGGAGGCGGGAGAGCTCCTACGAGCAGTACTTC
few	21	TRBD1	TRBV11-2	TRBJ2-1	CASSTPDSGTGGTGSYNEQFF	TGTGCCAGCAGCACCCCAGATTCCGGGACAGGGGGCACCGGCTCCTACAATGAGCAGTTCTTC
few	15	TRBD1	TRBV29-1	TRBJ2-3	CSVPPPGQGTDTQYF	TGCAGCGTGCCCCCCCCGGGACAGGGAACAGATACGCAGTATTTT
NA	16	TRBD2	TRBV6-6	TRBJ2-7	CASSYSPSGSFHEQYF	TGTGCCAGCAGTTACTCTCCTAGCGGGAGTTTCCACGAGCAGTACTTC
NA	16	NA	TRBV5-1	TRBJ2-7	CASSPSSGPKGSEQYF	TGCGCCAGCAGCCCAAGTTCCGGGCCCAAGGGATCCGAGCAGTACTTC
NA	14	NA	TRBV5-1	TRBJ2-7	CASKPDSASYEQYF	TGCGCCAGCAAACCAGACTCGGCCTCCTACGAGCAGTACTTC
few	15	NA	TRBV6-1	TRBJ1-2	CASSDVGTGVPGYTF	TGTGCCAGCAGTGATGTTGGGACTGGAGTACCCGGCTACACCTTC
many	14	NA	TRBV6-6	TRBJ2-1	CASSRPGLNNEQFF	TGTGCCAGCAGCCGGCCGGGACTCAACAATGAGCAGTTCTTC
many	13	NA	TRBV7-9	TRBJ2-4	CASSPDLKNIQYF	TGTGCCAGCAGCCCCGACCTAAAAAACATTCAGTACTTC
few	14	TRBD2	TRBV29-1	TRBJ2-3	CSFLAGGRTDTQYF	TGCAGCTTTCTAGCGGGAGGACGAACAGATACGCAGTATTTT
few	14	NA	TRBV5-1	TRBJ2-3	CASRADLNTDTQYF	TGCGCCAGCAGAGCGGATTTAAACACAGATACGCAGTATTTT
few	14	TRBD1	TRBV20-1	TRBJ1-4	CSALEDRFNEKLFF	TGCAGTGCCCTAGAGGACAGGTTCAATGAAAAACTGTTTTTT
few	14	NA	TRBV5-1	TRBJ1-2	CASSLDGVNYGYTF	TGCGCCAGCAGCCTGGACGGAGTTAACTATGGCTACACCTTC
few	15	NA	TRBV4-2	TRBJ2-1	CASSLRRNDDNEQFF	TGTGCCAGCAGCCTTCGACGCAACGACGACAATGAGCAGTTCTTC
few	14	TRBD2	TRBV27	TRBJ2-7	CASKVAGGPYEQYF	TGTGCCAGCAAAGTAGCGGGAGGGCCCTACGAGCAGTACTTC
NA	12	NA	TRBV12-3/TRBV12-4	TRBJ1-1	CVSSLPRLEAFF	TGTGTCAGCAGTCTCCCGCGGTTGGAAGCTTTCTTT
NA	12	NA	TRBV5-1	TRBJ2-1	CASGPLNNEQFF	TGCGCCAGCGGCCCTTTAAACAATGAGCAGTTCTTC
NA	17	NA	TRBV11-2	TRBJ1-1	CASSRAGGADLNTEAFF	TGTGCCAGCAGCCGCGCAGGCGGGGCCGACCTGAACACTGAAGCTTTCTTT
NA	14	NA	TRBV6-1	TRBJ2-2	CATLGPMNTGELFF	TGTGCCACACTGGGACCGATGAACACCGGGGAGCTGTTTTTT
few	15	NA	TRBV4-1	TRBJ1-2	CASSQALPGVDGYTF	TGCGCCAGCAGCCAAGCTCTCCCAGGGGTCGATGGCTACACCTTC
few	13	NA	TRBV12-3/TRBV12-4	TRBJ1-1	CASSLDRNAEAFF	TGTGCCAGCAGTTTAGACAGGAACGCTGAAGCTTTCTTT
few	14	NA	TRBV7-2	TRBJ2-7	CASSQQPQGYEQYF	TGTGCCAGCAGCCAACAACCCCAGGGTTACGAGCAGTACTTC
NA	13	NA	TRBV24-1	TRBJ1-5	CATSAGLNQPQHF	TGTGCCACCAGTGCTGGACTCAATCAGCCCCAGCATTTT
many	13	NA	TRBV12-3/TRBV12-4	TRBJ2-1	CASSFRQWDEQFF	TGTGCCAGCAGTTTCCGACAGTGGGATGAGCAGTTCTTC
NA	15	TRBD1	TRBV20-1	TRBJ2-7	CGAPGWTGESSEQYF	TGCGGTGCTCCAGGGTGGACAGGGGAGTCTAGCGAGCAGTACTTC
NA	13	TRBD1	TRBV6-2/TRBV6-3	TRBJ2-7	CASRHGQGSEQYF	TGTGCCAGCAGGCACGGACAGGGGAGCGAGCAGTACTTC
NA	19	NA	TRBV6-2/TRBV6-3	TRBJ1-5	CASRQREQGFAYSNQPQHF	TGTGCCAGCAGGCAACGGGAACAGGGTTTTGCCTATAGCAATCAGCCCCAGCATTTT
many	14	TRBD2	TRBV12-3/TRBV12-4	TRBJ2-7	CASSRTSATPKEYF	TGTGCCAGCAGCCGTACTAGCGCCACCCCTAAGGAGTACTTC
NA	13	NA	TRBV10-1	TRBJ2-3	CASSESGPDTQYF	TGCGCCAGCAGTGAGTCGGGGCCAGATACGCAGTATTTT
NA	13	NA	TRBV7-8	TRBJ1-4	CASTTGLREKLFF	TGTGCCAGCACCACAGGGTTAAGAGAAAAACTGTTTTTT
NA	14	NA	TRBV2	TRBJ1-4	CASRRGGLDEKLFF	TGTGCCAGCAGACGGGGGGGGCTGGATGAAAAACTGTTTTTT
many	17	NA	TRBV20-1	TRBJ2-1	CSARDRGERSGNNEQFF	TGCAGTGCTAGAGATCGGGGCGAAAGGTCGGGCAACAATGAGCAGTTCTTC
many	15	TRBD1	TRBV12-3/TRBV12-4	TRBJ2-3	CASSSQGAGTDTQYF	TGTGCCAGCAGCTCTCAGGGGGCTGGGACAGATACGCAGTATTTT
few	15	NA	TRBV5-1	TRBJ2-5	CASSLDAREGETQYF	TGCGCCAGCAGCTTGGATGCCAGGGAAGGTGAGACCCAGTACTTC
many	16	NA	TRBV21-1	TRBJ2-6	CASSKILDSGANVLTF	TGTGCCAGCAGCAAAATCCTCGACTCTGGGGCCAACGTCCTGACTTTC
few	16	NA	TRBV7-2	TRBJ2-3	CASSPLGTRYTDTQYF	TGTGCCAGCAGCCCATTAGGTACTAGATACACAGATACGCAGTATTTT
NA	14	NA	TRBV20-1	TRBJ2-7	CSARSRGLRYEQYF	TGCAGTGCTAGGTCCCGCGGGTTGCGCTACGAGCAGTACTTC